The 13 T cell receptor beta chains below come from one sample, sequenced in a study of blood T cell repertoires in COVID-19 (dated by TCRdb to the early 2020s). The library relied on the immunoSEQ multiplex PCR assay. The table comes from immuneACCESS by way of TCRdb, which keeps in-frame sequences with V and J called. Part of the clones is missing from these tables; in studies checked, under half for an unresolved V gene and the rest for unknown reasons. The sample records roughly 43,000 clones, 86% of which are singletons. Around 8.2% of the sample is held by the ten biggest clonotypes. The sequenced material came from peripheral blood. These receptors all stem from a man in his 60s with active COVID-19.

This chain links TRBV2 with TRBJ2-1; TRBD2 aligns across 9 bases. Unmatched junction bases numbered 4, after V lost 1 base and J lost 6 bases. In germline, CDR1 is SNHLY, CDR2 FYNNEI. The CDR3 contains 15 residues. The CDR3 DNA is TGTGCCAGCAGTGAAGGCGGGAGGGCCGGCAATGAGCAGTTCTTC. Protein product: CASSEGGRAGNEQFF.

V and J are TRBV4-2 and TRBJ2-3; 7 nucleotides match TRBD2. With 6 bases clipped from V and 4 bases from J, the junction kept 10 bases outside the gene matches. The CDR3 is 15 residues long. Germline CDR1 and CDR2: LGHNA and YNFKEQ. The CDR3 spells CASSGGGSLADTQYF. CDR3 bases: TGTGCCAGCAGTGGCGGCGGGAGTCTTGCAGATACGCAGTATTTT.

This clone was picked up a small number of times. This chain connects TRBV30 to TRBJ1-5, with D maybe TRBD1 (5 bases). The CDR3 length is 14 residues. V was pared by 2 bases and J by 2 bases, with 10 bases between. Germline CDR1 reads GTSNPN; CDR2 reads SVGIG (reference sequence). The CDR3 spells CAWSRGTGNQPQHF. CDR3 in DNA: TGTGCCTGGAGTAGGGGTACGGGCAATCAGCCCCAGCATTTT.

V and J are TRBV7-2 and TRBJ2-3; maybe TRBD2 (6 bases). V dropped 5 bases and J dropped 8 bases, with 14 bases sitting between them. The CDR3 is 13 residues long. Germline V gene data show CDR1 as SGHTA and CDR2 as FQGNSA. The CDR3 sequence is CASSPFGGGTQYF. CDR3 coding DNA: TGTGCCAGCAGCCCCTTCGGGGGTGGTACGCAGTATTTT.

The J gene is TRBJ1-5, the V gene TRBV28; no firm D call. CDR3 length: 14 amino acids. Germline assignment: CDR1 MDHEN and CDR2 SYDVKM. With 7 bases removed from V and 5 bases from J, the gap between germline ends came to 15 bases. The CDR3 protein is CASMKHGRDQPQHF. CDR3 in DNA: TGTGCCAGCATGAAGCATGGTCGGGATCAGCCCCAGCATTTT. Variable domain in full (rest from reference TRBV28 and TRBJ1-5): DVKVTQSSRYLVKRTGEKVFLECVQDMDHENMFWYRQDPGLGLRLIYFSYDVKMKEKGDIPEGYSVSREKKERFSLILESASTNQTSMYLCASMKHGRDQPQHFGDGTRLSIL.

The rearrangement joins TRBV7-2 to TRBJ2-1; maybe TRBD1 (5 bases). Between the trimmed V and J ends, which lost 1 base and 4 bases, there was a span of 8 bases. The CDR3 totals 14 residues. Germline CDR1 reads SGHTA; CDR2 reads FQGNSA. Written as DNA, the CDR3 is TGTGCCAGCAGCTTAGAAACAGGTTACAATGAGCAGTTCTTC. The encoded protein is CASSLETGYNEQFF.

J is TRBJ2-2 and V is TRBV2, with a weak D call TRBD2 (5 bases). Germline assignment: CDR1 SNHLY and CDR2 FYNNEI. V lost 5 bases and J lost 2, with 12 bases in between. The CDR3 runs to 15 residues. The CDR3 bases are TGTGCCAGCAGTCGGGAAGGACTTAACACCGGGGAGCTGTTTTTT. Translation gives CASSREGLNTGELFF.

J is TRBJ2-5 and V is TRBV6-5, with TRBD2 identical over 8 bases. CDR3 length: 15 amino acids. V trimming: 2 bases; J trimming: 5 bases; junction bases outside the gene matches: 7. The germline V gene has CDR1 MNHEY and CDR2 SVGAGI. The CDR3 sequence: CASSYGAGVSETQYF. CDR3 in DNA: TGTGCCAGCAGTTACGGAGCGGGAGTATCGGAGACCCAGTACTTC.

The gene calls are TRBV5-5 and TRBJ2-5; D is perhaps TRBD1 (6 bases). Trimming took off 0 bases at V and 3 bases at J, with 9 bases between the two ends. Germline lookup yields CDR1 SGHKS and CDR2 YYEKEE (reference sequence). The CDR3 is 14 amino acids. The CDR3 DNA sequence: TGTGCCAGCAGCTTGGTAGGGGGAGAAGAGACCCAGTACTTC. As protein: CASSLVGGEETQYF. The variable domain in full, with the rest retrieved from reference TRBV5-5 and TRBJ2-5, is DAGVTQSPTHLIKTRGQQVTLRCSPISGHKSVSWYQQVLGQGPQFIFQYYEKEERGRGNFPDRFSARQFPNYSSELNVNALLLGDSALYLCASSLVGGEETQYFGPGTRLLVL.

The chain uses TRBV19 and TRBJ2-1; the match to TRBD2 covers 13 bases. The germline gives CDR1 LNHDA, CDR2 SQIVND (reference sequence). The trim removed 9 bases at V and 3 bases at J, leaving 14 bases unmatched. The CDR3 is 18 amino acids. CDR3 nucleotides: TGTGCCAGGAGGCTGACTAGCGGGAGGACGGCCCTCTACAATGAGCAGTTCTTC. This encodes CARRLTSGRTALYNEQFF.

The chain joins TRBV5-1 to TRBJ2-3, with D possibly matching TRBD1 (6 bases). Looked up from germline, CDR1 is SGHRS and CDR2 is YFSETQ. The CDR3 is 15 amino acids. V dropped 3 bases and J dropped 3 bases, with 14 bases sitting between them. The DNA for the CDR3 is TGCGCCAGCAGCTCTGAAACAGGGAGAACAGATACGCAGTATTTT. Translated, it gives CASSSETGRTDTQYF.

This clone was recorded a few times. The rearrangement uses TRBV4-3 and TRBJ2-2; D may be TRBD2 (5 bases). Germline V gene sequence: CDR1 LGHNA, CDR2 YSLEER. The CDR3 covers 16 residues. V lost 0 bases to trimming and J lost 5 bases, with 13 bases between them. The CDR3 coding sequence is TGCGCCAGCAGCCAAGAGGCTAGCTGGGGTACCGGGGAGCTGTTTTTT. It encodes CASSQEASWGTGELFF.

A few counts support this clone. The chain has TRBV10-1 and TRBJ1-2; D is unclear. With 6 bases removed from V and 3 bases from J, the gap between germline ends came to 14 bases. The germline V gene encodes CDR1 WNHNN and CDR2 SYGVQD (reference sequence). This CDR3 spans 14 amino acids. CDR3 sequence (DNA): TGCGCCAGCAGCGAGGAGAGGGTTGACTATGGCTACACCTTC. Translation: CASSEERVDYGYTF.